The 2 T cell receptor beta chains below come from one sample, sequenced in a study of shared clonotypes between healthy human individuals. The repertoire was sequenced with immunoSEQ multiplex PCR; TCRdb's copy has only in-frame clones and lacks some. Here the sample spans about 96,000 clones, 68% being singletons. Sequenced: memory CD8+ T cells sorted from blood. Subset described: CD45RO+ cells pooled with CCR7-negative TemRA cells. These receptor sequences come from a man aged 30 to 39 in good health.

The J gene is TRBJ2-7, the V gene TRBV27; TRBD2 matches at 7 bases. Per the germline V gene, CDR1 is MNHEY and CDR2 is SMNVEV (reference sequence). Germline trimming cut 5 bases from V and 1 base from J; bases unmatched to any gene: 8. The length of the CDR3 is 15 residues. The CDR3 loop is CASSPKAGRSYEQYF. The CDR3 bases are TGTGCCAGCAGTCCGAAAGCGGGAAGATCCTACGAGCAGTACTTC.

The chain joins TRBV7-3 to TRBJ1-1; the D is unclear. The CDR3 has 14 amino acids. V lost 1 base and J lost 4, with 10 bases in between. Germline V CDR1 and CDR2: SGHTA, FQGTGA. The chain's CDR3 is CASSLRGGSTEAFF. CDR3 in DNA: TGTGCCAGCAGCTTAAGGGGTGGGAGCACTGAAGCTTTCTTT.